This T cell receptor beta chain was found in a study of human T cells and chemical hapten exposure. Study-level information: Patients received weekly diphenylcyclopropenone doses to the scalp throughout the approximately 26-week study. Small pooled library volume differences mainly caused per-sample TCR yield variation.

TCRdb re-analysed the RACE reads in MiXCR, keeping a single row per CDR3 protein. Among more than 100,000 distinct CDR3 sequences, approximately 13% were seen once, and the ten largest hold around 2.8%. The germline V gene encodes CDR1 DFQATT and CDR2 SNEGSKA (reference sequence). The CDR3 is made up of 14 amino acids. Trimming stripped 3 bases from V and 4 bases from J, with 16 bases between. This clonotype was detected only once. Time point given: pre-sensitization, week 0. Treatment given: therapeutic diphenylcyclopropenone sensitization with weekly scalp DPC. Extraction yielded total RNA from whole blood (unfractionated).

This TCR came from a woman between 18 and 29 years old with alopecia areata. Some clones in this sample may be carry-over from other donors' samples. The gene calls are TRBV20-1 and TRBJ2-7; the D gene is possibly TRBD2 (6 bases). The sample consisted of whole blood, taken in connection with sensitization to the hapten diphenylcyclopropenone (DPC). Here the CDR3 DNA reads TGCAGTGCTAGTCTTACGGGGGTCCTATACGAGCAGTACTTC. Its protein is CSASLTGVLYEQYF.